A selection of T cell receptor beta chains follows, all from one sample in a study of ipilimumab plus nivolumab after autologous stem cell transplantation. Clones were read by immunoSEQ multiplex PCR, and TCRdb kept only the in-frame ones, dropping some. The table has approximately 84,000 clones, around 80% seen once. This material consisted of PBMCs, taken in a trial of ipilimumab plus nivolumab as post-transplant consolidation. These receptors all come from a male donor with diffuse large B-cell lymphoma. The CDR3 runs from the conserved cysteine through the conserved F or W. D genes are given only for firm matches. Only part of the rows carry a size: once, few, many, or a class if the clone is expanded.

TRBV25-1	-	TRBD1	TRBJ2-2	TGTGCCAGCACCAGGACAGGTTTGACCGGGGAGCTGTTTTTT	CASTRTGLTGELFF
TRBV6-1	-	TRBD2	TRBJ2-3	TGTGCCAGCAGTGAAGTATCGAGCGGGGGACGCACAGATACGCAGTATTTT	CASSEVSSGGRTDTQYF
TRBV5-6	-	TRBD2	TRBJ2-5	TGTGCCAGCATCCTCACTAGCGGGGTCCAAGAGACCCAGTACTTC	CASILTSGVQETQYF
TRBV5-1	-	TRBD1	TRBJ2-5	TGCGCCAGCAGCTTGGAAGTGACAGGGGTTGAGACCCAGTACTTC	CASSLEVTGVETQYF
TRBV5-1	-	-	TRBJ2-3	TGCGCCAGCAGCTCCGCTGGGGACATACGCACAGATACGCAGTATTTT	CASSSAGDIRTDTQYF
TRBV5-3	-	-	TRBJ2-1	TGTTCTCTACCGAGGGTAAGCTGTGAGCAGTTCTTC	CSLPRVSCEQFF
TRBV19	-	-	TRBJ2-2	TGTGCCTGCGCTACCAGGAACACCGGGGAGCTGTTTTTT	CACATRNTGELFF
TRBV7-2	-	-	TRBJ2-6	TGTGCCAGCAGCCGAGTGGGAACCACCTCTGGGGCCAACGTCCTGACTTTC	CASSRVGTTSGANVLTF
TRBV6-1	-	-	TRBJ1-5	TGTGCCAGCAGTGCGACGGGGGGCAATCAGCCCCAGCATTTT	CASSATGGNQPQHF
TRBV7-6	-	-	TRBJ2-2	TGTGCCAGCAGCCCGCTGACTGGGGCCGACACCGGGGAGCTGTTTTTT	CASSPLTGADTGELFF
TRBV6-5	-	-	TRBJ1-3	TGTGCCAGCAGGGACCGAAACACCATATATTTT	CASRDRNTIYF
TRBV5-1	-	-	TRBJ1-1	TGCGCCACCAATAAGGGGGGGGGCTCGAACACTGAAGCTTTCTTT	CATNKGGGSNTEAFF
TRBV19	-	TRBD1	TRBJ2-7	TGTGCCAGTAGTACCGCCGGGACAGGGGTCTACGAGCAGTACTTC	CASSTAGTGVYEQYF
TRBV5-5	once	-	TRBJ1-2	TGTGCCAGCAGCCCGGAATTTCGTGGCTACACCTTC	CASSPEFRGYTF
TRBV11-2	-	TRBD1	TRBJ1-1	TGTGCCAGCAGACGGACAGGCAGCACTGAAGCTTTCTTT	CASRRTGSTEAFF
TRBV7-2	-	-	TRBJ2-3	TGTGCCAGCAGTCGGTGGGGGGCCGATACGCAGTATTTT	CASSRWGADTQYF
TRBV19	-	TRBD1	TRBJ2-5	TGTGCCAGTAGTATTGACAGGGGCACGTTGACCCAGTACTTC	CASSIDRGTLTQYF
TRBV2	-	TRBD2	TRBJ2-5	TGTGCCAGCAGTCTACTAGCGGAGACCCAGTACTTC	CASSLLAETQYF
TRBV30	-	-	TRBJ2-2	TGTGCCTGGATGGTGGGTCACGGCGGGGAGCTGTTTTTT	CAWMVGHGGELFF
TRBV4-3	-	-	TRBJ1-2	TGCGCCAGCAGCCAAGTGGCCGGCTTCTCCGACGGCTACACCTTC	CASSQVAGFSDGYTF
TRBV6-6	once	TRBD1	TRBJ1-6	TGTGCCAGCAGTTCCGTAGGACAGGGTAATTCACCCCTCCACTTT	CASSSVGQGNSPLHF
TRBV2	-	-	TRBJ2-5	TGTGCCAGCATCTCACGGACAGAAGAGACCCAGTACTTC	CASISRTEETQYF
TRBV5-1	-	-	TRBJ2-7	TGCGCCAGCAGCTTGACTAGTCGGGGCGAGCAGTACTTC	CASSLTSRGEQYF
TRBV23-1	-	TRBD2	TRBJ2-4	TGCGCCAGCAGTCGGGCGGGGGGCGTATCCAAAAACATTCAGTACTTC	CASSRAGGVSKNIQYF
TRBV20-1	-	-	TRBJ1-2	TGCAGTGCCGACAGTGGTGGCTACACCTTC	CSADSGGYTF
TRBV7-8	-	-	TRBJ1-4	TGTGCCAGCAGCCTCCGGGAATCTGGTGAAAAACTGTTTTTT	CASSLRESGEKLFF
TRBV2	-	-	TRBJ1-3	TGTGCCAGCAGGTTCGGGGTCTCTGGAAACACCATATATTTT	CASRFGVSGNTIYF
TRBV2	-	TRBD2	TRBJ2-7	TGTGCCAGCAGGGCGGGACTAGCGGGGGCTCTCTTC	CASRAGLAGALF
TRBV6-4	once	TRBD2	TRBJ2-1	TGTGCCAGCAGTGAGGGAGCGGGACTACTCCAGTTCTTC	CASSEGAGLLQFF
TRBV7-9	few	TRBD1	TRBJ2-1	TGTGCCAGCAGCTCATGGGACAGGGGTCTCGATGAGCAGTTCTTC	CASSSWDRGLDEQFF
TRBV5-8	-	-	TRBJ1-3	TGTGCCAGCAGCTTGGCCGGGGAGGGAAACACCATATATTTT	CASSLAGEGNTIYF
TRBV27	-	-	TRBJ2-3	TGTGCCAGCAGTCCAAGGTGGATGGGGGCGCCCGCCACAGATACGCAGTATTTT	CASSPRWMGAPATDTQYF
TRBV13	-	TRBD1	TRBJ2-7	TGTGCCAGCAGCTCCGGACAGGGGGCCTACGAGCAGTACTTC	CASSSGQGAYEQYF
TRBV19	-	-	TRBJ1-3	TGTGCCAGTAGTCCAGGCCTCTCTGGAAACACCATATATTTT	CASSPGLSGNTIYF
TRBV19	-	-	TRBJ2-7	TGTGCCAGTAGTATAGAGGAAAGGAACGAGCAGTACTTC	CASSIEERNEQYF
TRBV7-2	once	TRBD2	TRBJ2-5	TGTGCCAGCAGCTTACAGTTGACAGCGGGGTACCAAGAGACCCAGTACTTC	CASSLQLTAGYQETQYF
TRBV23-1	-	-	TRBJ1-3	TGCGCCAGCAGTCTATCAGGGGCGCAGATTTGTGGAAACACCATATATTTT	CASSLSGAQICGNTIYF
TRBV7-2	-	TRBD1	TRBJ2-5	TGTGCCAGCAGCTTAGTGACAGGGCAGGAGACCCAGTACTTC	CASSLVTGQETQYF
TRBV10-3	-	-	TRBJ2-7	TGTGCCATCAGCAGCCTGGGGCAGGGATCCTACGAGCAGTACTTC	CAISSLGQGSYEQYF
TRBV6-5	-	-	TRBJ2-7	TGTGCCAGCAGTTATACGTCAGGACCCACCTACGAGCAGTACTTC	CASSYTSGPTYEQYF
TRBV7-8	-	TRBD1	TRBJ1-2	TGTGCCAGCAGCTCGGACAGGGTAGCTAACTATGGCTACACCTTC	CASSSDRVANYGYTF
TRBV18	few	-	TRBJ1-1	TGTGCCAGCTCACCAGCCATGAACACTGAAGCTTTCTTT	CASSPAMNTEAFF
TRBV9	once	-	TRBJ1-1	TGTGCCAGCAGCCCAGACACTAACACTGAAGCTTTCTTT	CASSPDTNTEAFF
TRBV29-1	-	-	TRBJ2-3	TGCAGCGCCGCCGCGCGGGCCATCTCAAACACAGATACGCAGTATTTT	CSAAARAISNTDTQYF
TRBV29-1	-	-	TRBJ1-1	TGCAGCGTTGATCCATTATATCGGGGGGAAGCTTTCTTT	CSVDPLYRGEAFF
TRBV12-5	-	-	TRBJ2-1	TGTGCTAGTGGTTTGGTAATGGGGAGCTCCTACAATGAGCAGTTCTTC	CASGLVMGSSYNEQFF
TRBV6-5	-	-	TRBJ2-1	TGTGCCAGCAGTTCCCCAGGTCGGGGGGCCAATGAGCAGTTCTTC	CASSSPGRGANEQFF